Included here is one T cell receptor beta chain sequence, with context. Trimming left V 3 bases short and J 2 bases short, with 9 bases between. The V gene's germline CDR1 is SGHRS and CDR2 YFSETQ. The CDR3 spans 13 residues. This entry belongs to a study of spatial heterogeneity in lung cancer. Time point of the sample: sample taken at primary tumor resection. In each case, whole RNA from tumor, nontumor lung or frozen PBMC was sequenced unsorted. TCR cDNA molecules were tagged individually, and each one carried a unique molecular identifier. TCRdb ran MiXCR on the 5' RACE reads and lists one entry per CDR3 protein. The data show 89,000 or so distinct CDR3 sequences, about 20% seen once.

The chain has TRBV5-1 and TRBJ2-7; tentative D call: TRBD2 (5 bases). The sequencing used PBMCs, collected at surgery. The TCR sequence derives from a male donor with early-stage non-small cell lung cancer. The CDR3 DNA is TGCGCCAGCAGCTCGGGGAATCCCTACGAGCAGTACTTC. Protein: CASSSGNPYEQYF.